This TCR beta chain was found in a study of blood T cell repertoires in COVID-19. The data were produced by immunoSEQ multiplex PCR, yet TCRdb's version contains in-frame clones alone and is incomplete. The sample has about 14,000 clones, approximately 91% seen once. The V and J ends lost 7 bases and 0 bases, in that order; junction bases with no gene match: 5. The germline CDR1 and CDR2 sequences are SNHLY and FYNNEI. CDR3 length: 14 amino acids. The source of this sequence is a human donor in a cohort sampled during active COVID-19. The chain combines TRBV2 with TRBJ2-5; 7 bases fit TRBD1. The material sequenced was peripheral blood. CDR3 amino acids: CASNRQGYQETQYF. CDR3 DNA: TGTGCCAGCAATCGACAGGGATACCAAGAGACCCAGTACTTC. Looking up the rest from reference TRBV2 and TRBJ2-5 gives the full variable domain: EPEVTQTPSHQVTQMGQEVILRCVPISNHLYFYWYRQILGQKVEFLVSFYNNEISEKSEIFDDQFSVERPDGSNFTLKIRSTKLEDSAMYFCASNRQGYQETQYFGPGTRLLVL.